The 28 T cell receptor beta chains in this list originate from one sample, sequenced in a study of T cells in Graves' hyperthyroidism and ophthalmopathy. RNA transcripts provided the source from which TCR beta CDR3 regions were amplified. The HTBI set primed first-round TCR CDR3 RT-PCR. One entry per CDR3 protein, called by TCRdb with MiXCR from the multiplex PCR reads. The table includes roughly 500,000 distinct CDR3 sequences, around a quarter detected once. The sample taken for sequencing was blood. The source of these receptors is a woman in her 30s with Graves' ophthalmopathy.

This clonotype was found many times. This chain uses TRBV3-1 with TRBJ2-7; a weak D match, TRBD1 (5 bases). The V end lost 3 bases, the J end lost 2 bases, and 14 bases lay between the germline ends. The CDR3 contains 15 residues. Germline CDR1 reads LGHDT; CDR2 reads YNNKEL (reference sequence). The CDR3 protein is CASSQGLVRTYEQYF. DNA for the CDR3: TGTGCCAGCAGCCAGGGGCTAGTACGGACCTACGAGCAGTACTTC.

This clonotype was found many times. The V call is TRBV6-6, the J call TRBJ2-2, with 8 nucleotides matching TRBD1. This CDR3 is built from 13 residues. V lost 4 bases and J lost 6; bases outside the gene matches: 1. Per germline, CDR1 MNHNY and CDR2 SVGAGI (reference sequence). The DNA for the CDR3 is TGTGCCAGCAGTTCAGGGGGCCCCGGGGAGCTGTTTTTT. Its protein product is CASSSGGPGELFF.

The chain joins TRBV30 to TRBJ1-2; D is undetermined. V lost 5 bases, J lost 5 bases, and 15 bases lay in between. CDR1 is GTSNPN, CDR2 SVGIG, per germline (reference sequence). This CDR3 contains 13 residues. For the CDR3, the DNA is TGTGCCTGGCGTTACTATCAAGGGTATGGCTACACCTTC. Amino acid sequence: CAWRYYQGYGYTF.

The J gene is TRBJ1-3, the V gene TRBV18; 8 positions match TRBD1. V shed 5 bases, J shed 2 bases, and the junction held 2 bases outside the gene matches. The CDR3 contains 14 residues. Germline loops: CDR1 KGHSH, CDR2 LQKENI. DNA for the CDR3: TGTGCCAGCTCAGACAGGGGAGCTGGAAACACCATATATTTT. This translates into CASSDRGAGNTIYF.

This clonotype was seen more than once but under ten times. The rearrangement uses TRBV19 and TRBJ1-1; D gene uncertain. In germline, CDR1 is LNHDA, CDR2 SQIVND (reference sequence). V was shortened by 5 bases and J by 2 bases, with 18 bases between the two germline ends. This CDR3 contains 16 residues. Here the CDR3 DNA reads TGTGCCAGTAGTCCCGGGAGAGGCGGCTCAAACACTGAAGCTTTCTTT. Translation: CASSPGRGGSNTEAFF.

As regards this clonotype: A much larger clone lies a single base off, so this may be a read error. The chain employs TRBV6-1 and TRBJ1-2; the D gene is possibly TRBD1 (5 bases). This CDR3 has 13 amino acids. Germline CDR1 MNHNS, CDR2 SASEGT. The CDR3 DNA is TGTTCCAGCAGCACCGCAGGGCACTATGGCTACACCTTC. This sequence encodes CSSSTAGHYGYTF.

This rearrangement joins TRBV3-1 to TRBJ1-2; tentative D call: TRBD1 (6 bases). Germline V CDR1 and CDR2: LGHDT, YNNKEL (reference sequence). The ends were cut back, 3 bases at V and 0 bases at J, with 11 bases in the middle. This CDR3 has 15 residues. In DNA form, the CDR3 reads TGTGCCAGCAGCCAGCGACAGGCCCCTAACTATGGCTACACCTTC. It is translated as CASSQRQAPNYGYTF.

This clonotype showed up just a few times. The rearrangement uses TRBV5-4 and TRBJ1-2; D remains unclear. Trimming left V 2 bases short and J 4 bases short, with 9 bases between. Germline V gene lookup returns CDR1 SGHNT and CDR2 YYREEE (reference sequence). The CDR3 has 13 residues. In nucleotides, the CDR3 is TGTGCCAGCAGCTTATCAGAGAGCTATGGCTACACCTTC. It yields the protein CASSLSESYGYTF. Supplemented by reference TRBV5-4 and TRBJ1-2, the full variable domain reads ETGVTQSPTHLIKTRGQQVTLRCSSQSGHNTVSWYQQALGQGPQFIFQYYREEENGRGNFPPRFSGLQFPNYSSELNVNALELDDSALYLCASSLSESYGYTFGSGTRLTVV.

This clonotype was detected only a few times. The rearrangement uses TRBV2 and TRBJ2-2; 9 bases align to TRBD1. The germline gives CDR1 SNHLY, CDR2 FYNNEI. The CDR3 runs 14 residues. J gave up 6 bases and V 6 bases, and 5 bases lay outside the gene matches. DNA for the CDR3: TGTGCCAGCAGCCAACAGGGGGCTGCCGGGGAGCTGTTTTTT. It codes for CASSQQGAAGELFF.

This chain joins TRBV4-1 and TRBJ1-5, with 8 bases lining up with TRBD1. V shed 3 bases, J shed 7 bases, and the junction held 11 bases outside the gene matches. The germline gives CDR1 MGHRA, CDR2 YSYEKL. The CDR3 is 16 residues long. Written as DNA, the CDR3 is TGCGCCAGCAGCCATCCAGGACAGGGACTAGGACAGCCCCAGCATTTT. The encoded protein is CASSHPGQGLGQPQHF.

The rearrangement uses TRBV7-2 and TRBJ1-1; TRBD1 is a possible D gene (5 bases). CDR3 length: 13 amino acids. Per germline, CDR1 SGHTA and CDR2 FQGNSA. The V end was cut by 3 bases, the J end by 11 bases, with 16 bases between. For the CDR3, the DNA is TGTGCCAGCAGCTTTCGTGAAGGGGTAGAGGCTTTCTTT. It yields the protein CASSFREGVEAFF.

This clonotype was counted only a few times. The rearrangement joins TRBV27 to TRBJ2-7; the match to TRBD1 covers 9 bases. Germline V gene lookup returns CDR1 MNHEY and CDR2 SMNVEV (reference sequence). This CDR3 contains 15 residues. With V trimmed by 6 bases and J by 5 bases, 11 bases remained unmatched. The DNA for the CDR3 is TGTGCCAGCAGCCCTACCGGGACAGGGATCAACGAGCAGTACTTC. Protein: CASSPTGTGINEQYF.

This clonotype showed up just a few times. J is TRBJ1-1 and V is TRBV20-1; no reliable D call. Germline assignment: CDR1 DFQATT and CDR2 SNEGSKA (reference sequence). CDR3 length equals 12 residues. V lost 4 bases and J lost 11, with 17 bases in between. CDR3 in DNA: TGCAGTGCTAAGGTGGGAAAGGGAGGGGCTTTCTTT. Residues: CSAKVGKGGAFF.

The sample holds many counts of this clonotype. The V gene is TRBV5-4, the J gene TRBJ2-7; D is unresolved. The CDR3 extends over 17 amino acids. The V end lost 2 bases, the J end lost 1 base, and 19 bases lay between the germline ends. Per the germline V gene, CDR1 is SGHNT and CDR2 is YYREEE (reference sequence). The CDR3, as DNA: TGTGCCAGCAGCTTCCTCCGGTTGAGAAGCCTTTCCTACGAGCAGTACTTC. Translation gives CASSFLRLRSLSYEQYF. Complete variable domain (other parts from reference TRBV5-4 and TRBJ2-7): ETGVTQSPTHLIKTRGQQVTLRCSSQSGHNTVSWYQQALGQGPQFIFQYYREEENGRGNFPPRFSGLQFPNYSSELNVNALELDDSALYLCASSFLRLRSLSYEQYFGPGTRLTVT.

A remark on this clonotype: It is likely a read error, because the conserved phenylalanine at the end of the CDR3 is missing. The chain joins TRBV7-8 to TRBJ1-1; no clear D gene. Per germline, CDR1 SGHVS and CDR2 FQNEAQ. The length of the CDR3 is 16 residues. V lost 5 bases and J lost 1, with 17 bases in between. CDR3 amino acids: CASSPSRSYGNTEAFL. The CDR3 DNA is TGTGCCAGCAGCCCCTCTCGATCATACGGGAACACTGAAGCTTTCTTG.

The chain has TRBV2 and TRBJ2-5; D remains ambiguous. V lost 2 bases to trimming and J lost 1 base, with 17 bases between them. CDR1 SNHLY and CDR2 FYNNEI come from the germline V gene. The CDR3 spans 17 residues. Written as DNA, the CDR3 is TGTGCCAGCAGTGAATGGATCGGCGACGCGGTCCAAGAGACCCAGTACTTC. As protein: CASSEWIGDAVQETQYF.

This clonotype was found a few times. The rearrangement links TRBV9 to TRBJ2-2; TRBD1 matches at 7 bases. V was pared by 3 bases and J by 1 base, with 3 bases of the junction left unmatched. CDR1 is SGDLS and CDR2 is YYNGEE in the germline V gene. This CDR3 has 15 residues. Written as DNA, the CDR3 is TGTGCCAGCAGCGGGGGACAGAAGAACACCGGGGAGCTGTTTTTT. Its protein product is CASSGGQKNTGELFF.

Only one count was recorded for this clonotype. A read error is possible here, since a much larger clone lies one base away. The chain joins TRBV28 to TRBJ1-5; D may be TRBD1 (6 bases). The length of the CDR3 is 16 residues. Germline V gene sequence: CDR1 MDHEN, CDR2 SYDVKM. Trimming took off 3 bases at V and 6 bases at J, with 18 bases between the two ends. DNA of the CDR3: TGTGCCAGCAGTTTGGCAGGGGCCCTCGGTTCTCAGCCCCAGCATTTT. This translates into CASSLAGALGSQPQHF.

The J gene is TRBJ2-7, the V gene TRBV12-3 or TRBV12-4; 8 nucleotides agree with TRBD2. This CDR3 has 15 amino acids. Trimming at V came to 4 bases and at J to 1 base, leaving 6 bases not matched to a gene. CDR3 sequence (DNA): TGTGCCAGCAGTTCCCCAGCGGGAGCTTCCTACGAGCAGTACTTC. As protein: CASSSPAGASYEQYF.

This clonotype was seen repeatedly, ten times or more. The chain uses TRBV6-2 or TRBV6-3 and TRBJ2-2, with D maybe TRBD2 (5 bases). CDR1 MNHEY and CDR2 SVGEGT come from the germline V gene. The V gene lost 5 bases and the J gene lost 5 bases, with 12 bases spanning the gap. This CDR3 has 14 amino acids. CDR3 sequence: CASSMAPGTGELFF. DNA for the CDR3: TGTGCCAGCAGTATGGCCCCGGGGACCGGGGAGCTGTTTTTT.

The rearrangement joins TRBV15 to TRBJ2-4, with 7 positions matching TRBD2. This CDR3 region has 15 residues. CDR1 and CDR2 from the germline V gene are LNHNV and YYDKDF (reference sequence). V lost 0 bases to trimming and J lost 15 bases; unmatched junction nucleotides: 14. CDR3 region: CATSRDWAGAQERYF. CDR3 DNA sequence: TGTGCCACCAGCAGAGATTGGGCGGGAGCACAAGAGAGGTACTTC.

This clonotype was found many times. The chain employs TRBV5-1 and TRBJ2-7, with TRBD1 identical over 7 bases. CDR1 and CDR2 (germline): SGHRS, YFSETQ. CDR3 length: 14 residues. The ends lost 4 bases at V and 3 bases at J; junction bases unmatched: 7. DNA of the CDR3: TGCGCCAGCAGCCCGGACAGGAGTCTCTACGAGCAGTACTTC. It translates to CASSPDRSLYEQYF.

The chain employs TRBV2 and TRBJ1-1; perhaps TRBD1 as D (5 bases). This CDR3 contains 15 residues. Germline V lookup: CDR1 SNHLY, CDR2 FYNNEI. With 6 bases removed from V and 1 base from J, the gap between germline ends came to 15 bases. This chain's CDR3 is CASSRQLISNTEAFF. CDR3 bases: TGTGCCAGCAGCCGACAGCTTATCTCGAACACTGAAGCTTTCTTT. Based on the CDR3 plus reference TRBV2 and TRBJ1-1, the full variable domain is EPEVTQTPSHQVTQMGQEVILRCVPISNHLYFYWYRQILGQKVEFLVSFYNNEISEKSEIFDDQFSVERPDGSNFTLKIRSTKLEDSAMYFCASSRQLISNTEAFFGQGTRLTVV.

The chain has TRBV7-2 and TRBJ2-5; 11 bases are shared with TRBD2. The junction had 2 bases not matched to a gene; V was cut back by 1 base and J by 7 bases. The CDR3 has 14 residues. Germline CDR1 reads SGHTA; CDR2 reads FQGNSA. The CDR3 loop is CASSLGGLAGTQYF. The DNA for the CDR3 is TGTGCCAGCAGCTTAGGTGGACTAGCGGGGACCCAGTACTTC.

The rearrangement joins TRBV6-2 or TRBV6-3 to TRBJ1-2, with TRBD1 matching 10 bases. Germline loops: CDR1 MNHEY, CDR2 SVGEGT. J gave up 8 bases and V 5 bases, and 5 bases lay outside the gene matches. This CDR3 is 13 amino acids long. Written as DNA, the CDR3 is TGTGCCAGCAGTGCTGACAGGGGGCGAGGCTACACCTTC. Its translation: CASSADRGRGYTF.

V gene TRBV29-1 combines with J gene TRBJ1-2; D gene unclear. The V gene lost 8 bases and the J gene lost 2 bases, with 12 bases spanning the gap. Germline V gene data show CDR1 as SQVTM and CDR2 as ANQGSEA. The CDR3 is 12 amino acids. CDR3 region: CSSDPVNYGYTF. The CDR3 DNA sequence: TGCAGCTCCGATCCAGTCAACTATGGCTACACCTTC.

This clonotype has ten or more counts. This chain uses TRBV27 with TRBJ2-2, with 7 bases lining up with TRBD2. J lost 7 bases, V lost 3 bases, and 8 bases had no gene match. The CDR3 consists of 15 residues. The germline V gene encodes CDR1 MNHEY and CDR2 SMNVEV (reference sequence). CDR3 sequence (DNA): TGTGCCAGCAGTTTTTGGCGGGGGTGGGTCGGGGAGCTGTTTTTT. The encoded protein is CASSFWRGWVGELFF.

As concerns this clonotype: An end of the junction does not agree with germline; a read error may underlie this. The rearrangement uses TRBV5-1 and TRBJ2-7; TRBD2 is a possible D gene (6 bases). The CDR3 runs to 15 residues. Germline assignment: CDR1 SGHRS and CDR2 YFSETQ. The CDR3 sequence: CASILHGTVSYEQYF. The CDR3 DNA is TGCGCCAGCATCTTGCATGGGACTGTCTCCTACGAGCAGTACTTC.